This T cell receptor beta chain was captured by sequencing in a study of cytomegalovirus exposure and HLA in healthy donors. CDR1 is GTSNPN and CDR2 is SVGIG in the germline V gene (reference sequence). V lost 0 bases and J lost 7, with 10 bases in between. The CDR3 has 13 residues. Overall study results and limits: Reportedly, cytomegalovirus status was diagnosed with high sensitivity and specificity. TCR beta V- and J-gene trimming, according to a later analysis, was linked to a missense DCLRE1C variant. When the data were analyzed later, several of the most significant clusters appeared to be linked to common viral pathogens. There were over 150 TCR beta chains listed as cytomegalovirus-associated.

Primers included in the PCR were 60 Vbeta and 13 Jbeta primers. Here immunoSEQ multiplex PCR was the method, and the copy in TCRdb shows in-frame clones only, minus some. The sample consists of some 130,000 clones, roughly 80% of them appearing once. In this sample, this clone turned up once. Its antigen remains unknown. The sequencing input was PBMCs. The origin of this receptor is a female donor in good health and CMV-seronegative. The rearrangement uses TRBV30 and TRBJ1-5; D is ambiguous. CDR3 nucleotide sequence: TGTGCCTGGAGTGTCAGCCTCGGGCAGCCCCAGCATTTT. Its translation is CAWSVSLGQPQHF.